This paragraph reports one T cell receptor (beta chain). Its antigen is currently unknown. The data derive from a study of cytomegalovirus exposure and HLA in healthy donors. The study, taken as a whole, reports: Data from an earlier analysis indicated that most TCR beta V segments were productive either about 90% or about 30% of the time.

PCR involved 60 Vbeta and 13 Jbeta primers. Some clones are missing from TCRdb's copy, which holds only in-frame ones; the method was immunoSEQ multiplex PCR. The sample table sets out 130,000 to 150,000 clones. The CDR3 is 15 residues long. V was pared by 0 bases and J by 3 bases, with 4 bases of the junction left unmatched. Germline V gene lookup returns CDR1 LGHNA and CDR2 YNFKEQ. V gene TRBV4-2 combines with J gene TRBJ1-1; the match to TRBD1 covers 7 bases. This TCR derives from a man between 40 and 49 years old in good health and CMV-seronegative. Sequenced material: PBMCs. The CDR3 spells CASSQDWDSYTEAFF. Written as DNA, the CDR3 is TGTGCCAGCAGCCAAGATTGGGACAGTTACACTGAAGCTTTCTTT.